These 20 T cell receptor beta chains were all obtained from the same sample, sequenced in a study of T cell responses to AZD1222 COVID-19 vaccine. The data were produced by immunoSEQ multiplex PCR, yet TCRdb's version contains in-frame clones alone and is incomplete. The data contain around 120,000 clones, roughly 91% of them singletons. The material was peripheral blood, obtained 28 days after the second AZD1222 dose. Receptor source: an adult who received the AZD1222 COVID-19 vaccine.

V gene TRBV6-2 or TRBV6-3 combines with J gene TRBJ2-1; D may be TRBD2 (6 bases). CDR1 MNHEY and CDR2 SVGEGT come from the germline V gene. The CDR3 is 14 residues long. V dropped 4 bases and J dropped 7 bases, with 14 bases sitting between them. The CDR3 DNA reads TGTGCCAGCAGTTCCTCGACTAGTTCTAATGAGCAGTTCTTC. This gives the protein CASSSSTSSNEQFF.

V gene TRBV7-2 combines with J gene TRBJ1-1; D not resolved. V was pared by 0 bases and J by 4 bases, with 9 bases between. Germline CDR1 is SGHTA and CDR2 is FQGNSA. CDR3 length: 14 residues. CDR3 sequence reads: CASSLAGGSTEAFF. As DNA, the CDR3 is TGTGCCAGCAGCTTAGCAGGAGGGAGCACTGAAGCTTTCTTT.

The chain couples TRBV6-2 or TRBV6-3 to TRBJ2-2; tentative D call: TRBD2 (6 bases). Looked up from germline, CDR1 is MNHEY and CDR2 is SVGEGT. The CDR3 runs 15 residues. V was cut by 5 bases and J by 0 bases, with 10 bases left in between. The chain's CDR3 is CASSLGGANTGELFF. In DNA form, the CDR3 reads TGTGCCAGCAGTCTGGGGGGAGCGAACACCGGGGAGCTGTTTTTT.

The chain employs TRBV4-1 and TRBJ2-1; the match to TRBD2 covers 13 bases. CDR1 and CDR2 (germline): MGHRA, YSYEKL. The CDR3 runs to 19 residues. V lost 2 bases and J lost 5; bases outside the gene matches: 12. The CDR3 nucleotides are TGCGCCAGCAGCCAAATAGGGACTAGCGGGAACGCGGCCCACAATGAGCAGTTCTTC. Protein sequence: CASSQIGTSGNAAHNEQFF.

V and J are TRBV7-2 and TRBJ2-1, with 7 bases lining up with TRBD2. Germline CDR1 reads SGHTA; CDR2 reads FQGNSA. With 5 bases clipped from V and 4 bases from J, the junction kept 5 bases outside the gene matches. The CDR3 runs 14 residues. The CDR3 DNA follows: TGTGCCAGCAGCCAGGCCGGGAGGTACAATGAGCAGTTCTTC. Translated: CASSQAGRYNEQFF.

J is TRBJ1-1 and V is TRBV12-3 or TRBV12-4, with D maybe TRBD1 (5 bases). The V end lost 7 bases, the J end lost 10 bases, and 16 bases lay between the germline ends. This CDR3 is built from 12 residues. The CDR3 DNA reads TGTGCCAGCACCTGGGATATGGGGCGAGCTTTCTTT. Its protein is CASTWDMGRAFF.

The gene calls are TRBV10-3 and TRBJ1-1; maybe TRBD1 (5 bases). The CDR3 covers 15 residues. The germline V and J ends were trimmed by 4 bases and 0 bases, with 12 bases remaining between them. The germline CDR1 and CDR2 sequences are ENHRY and SYGVKD. The CDR3 DNA is TGTGCCATCAGTGTCCTCCAGGGTCTGAACACTGAAGCTTTCTTT. This codes for CAISVLQGLNTEAFF.

The chain couples TRBV6-5 to TRBJ2-1, with 8 bases that match TRBD2. V was clipped by 7 bases and J by 3 bases; unmatched bases: 8. The germline V gene has CDR1 MNHEY and CDR2 SVGAGI. The CDR3 covers 15 residues. Here the CDR3 DNA reads TGTGCCAGCATTCACACTAGCGGAGGCTACAATGAGCAGTTCTTC. Protein product: CASIHTSGGYNEQFF.

The chain carries TRBV6-5 and TRBJ2-7; D is perhaps TRBD2 (6 bases). V was shortened by 8 bases and J by 1 base, with 12 bases between the two germline ends. This CDR3 is 13 amino acids long. Germline lookup yields CDR1 MNHEY and CDR2 SVGAGI. CDR3 sequence (DNA): TGTGCCAGCCGTCCGGAGGGATCCTACGAGCAGTACTTC. Translated: CASRPEGSYEQYF.

V gene TRBV7-2 combines with J gene TRBJ1-1, with 9 bases aligning to TRBD1. The germline V gene encodes CDR1 SGHTA and CDR2 FQGNSA. This CDR3 contains 15 residues. V gave up 3 bases and J gave up 3 bases; unmatched junction bases: 5. Here the CDR3 DNA reads TGTGCCAGCAGCTTCAAACAGGGGGCGTACACTGAAGCTTTCTTT. This encodes CASSFKQGAYTEAFF.

The V gene is TRBV10-3, the J gene TRBJ2-5, with 12 bases aligning to TRBD2. The CDR3 is 16 residues long. V shed 3 bases, J shed 4 bases, and the junction held 6 bases outside the gene matches. Germline CDR1 reads ENHRY; CDR2 reads SYGVKD. CDR3 bases: TGTGCCATCAGTGATCTAGCGGGAGGGCCGGGAGAGACCCAGTACTTC. Its protein is CAISDLAGGPGETQYF.

In its sample, this clone was seen once. The J gene is TRBJ2-7, the V gene TRBV5-3, with D perhaps matching TRBD2 (6 bases). TRBV5-3 is labeled an ORF, and its function is uncertain. The CDR3 runs to 13 residues. V lost 2 bases, J lost 1 base, and 7 bases lay in between. CDR3 nucleotide sequence: TGTGCCAGAAGCTTCGGGAGTTCCTACGAGCAGTACTTC. Translated, it gives CARSFGSSYEQYF.

The chain recombines TRBV11-3 with TRBJ2-1, with TRBD2 as a possible D gene (7 bases). This CDR3 spans 15 amino acids. Germline CDR1 and CDR2: SGHNT and YENEEA. The V end was cut by 5 bases, the J end by 8 bases, with 19 bases between. The CDR3 is CASSTRRGAGDEQFF. DNA of the CDR3: TGTGCCAGCAGCACTAGGAGGGGGGCGGGAGATGAGCAGTTCTTC.

The chain joins TRBV5-1 to TRBJ2-5; D gene ambiguous. The germline V gene encodes CDR1 SGHRS and CDR2 YFSETQ. Trimming cost V 4 bases and J 2 bases, with 3 bases left between them. The CDR3 loop spans 11 amino acids. CDR3 region: CASSKQETQYF. The CDR3 DNA follows: TGCGCCAGCAGCAAGCAAGAGACCCAGTACTTC.

The chain recombines TRBV5-8 with TRBJ1-2; 7 positions agree with TRBD1. V was pared by 2 bases and J by 9 bases, with 7 bases of the junction left unmatched. Germline CDR1 and CDR2: SGHTS and YDEGEE. The CDR3 is 13 residues long. CDR3 loop: CASSLEQGLSYTF. The CDR3 nucleotides read TGTGCCAGCAGCTTAGAACAGGGGTTAAGCTACACCTTC.

This sequence joins TRBV7-9 and TRBJ2-2; TRBD2 matches 10 bases. CDR1 and CDR2 (germline): SEHNR, FQNEAQ (reference sequence). The V and J ends lost 2 bases and 6 bases, in that order; junction bases with no gene match: 6. This CDR3 spans 16 amino acids. As DNA, the CDR3 is TGTGCCAGCAGCTTACCCAGCGGGGGGGCTCCCGGGGAGCTGTTTTTT. It encodes CASSLPSGGAPGELFF.

The chain employs TRBV19 and TRBJ1-3; D not resolved. Germline CDR1 is LNHDA and CDR2 is SQIVND (reference sequence). The CDR3 sequence is 15 residues long. V lost 6 bases and J lost 0, with 12 bases in between. The CDR3 nucleotides are TGTGCCAGTAGCCCCTATCTTCACTCTGGAAACACCATATATTTT. This codes for CASSPYLHSGNTIYF.

The chain recombines TRBV10-3 with TRBJ2-3; the match to TRBD1 covers 10 bases. J gave up 2 bases and V 3 bases, and 2 bases lay outside the gene matches. CDR3 length: 15 amino acids. Germline lookup yields CDR1 ENHRY and CDR2 SYGVKD. The CDR3 sequence is CAISEGQGVTDTQYF. The CDR3 region has the DNA TGTGCCATCAGTGAAGGACAGGGGGTCACAGATACGCAGTATTTT.

The chain carries TRBV7-6 and TRBJ2-1; D might be TRBD1 (7 bases). The CDR3 sequence is 17 residues long. Germline V gene lookup returns CDR1 SGHVS and CDR2 FNYEAQ. V was cut by 1 base and J by 4 bases, with 17 bases left in between. CDR3 loop: CASSLEGWAGGYNEQFF. DNA of the CDR3: TGTGCCAGCAGCTTAGAAGGCTGGGCAGGGGGGTACAATGAGCAGTTCTTC. The whole variable domain, filled in from reference TRBV7-6 and TRBJ2-1, reads GAGVSQSPRYKVTKRGQDVALRCDPISGHVSLYWYRQALGQGPEFLTYFNYEAQQDKSGLPNDRFSAERPEGSISTLTIQRTEQRDSAMYRCASSLEGWAGGYNEQFFGPGTRLTVL.

This clone was found a few times. The J gene is TRBJ2-6, the V gene TRBV5-6, with D tentatively TRBD1 (5 bases). This CDR3 is built from 15 residues. V lost 3 bases to trimming and J lost 2 bases, with 9 bases between them. The germline gives CDR1 SGHDT, CDR2 YYEEEE. The CDR3 nucleotides read TGTGCCAGCAGCTCCCAGGGCACTGGGGCCAACGTCCTGACTTTC. Residues: CASSSQGTGANVLTF.